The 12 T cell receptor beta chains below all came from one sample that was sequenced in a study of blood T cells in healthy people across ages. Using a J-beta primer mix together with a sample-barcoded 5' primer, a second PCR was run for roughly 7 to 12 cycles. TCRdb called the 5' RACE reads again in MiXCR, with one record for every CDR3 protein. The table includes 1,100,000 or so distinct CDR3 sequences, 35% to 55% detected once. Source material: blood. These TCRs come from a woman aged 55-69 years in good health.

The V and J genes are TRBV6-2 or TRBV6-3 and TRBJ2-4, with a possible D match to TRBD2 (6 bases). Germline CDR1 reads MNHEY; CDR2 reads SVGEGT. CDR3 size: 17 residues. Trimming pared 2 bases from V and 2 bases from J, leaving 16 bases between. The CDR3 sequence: CASSYPVSGPTKNIQYF. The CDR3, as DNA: TGTGCCAGCAGTTACCCCGTTAGCGGACCGACCAAAAACATTCAGTACTTC.

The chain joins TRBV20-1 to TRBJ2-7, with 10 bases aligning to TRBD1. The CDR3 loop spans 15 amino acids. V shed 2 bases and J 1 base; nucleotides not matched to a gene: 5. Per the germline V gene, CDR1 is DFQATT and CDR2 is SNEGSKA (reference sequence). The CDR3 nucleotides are TGCAGTGCTAGATCTGTGGGACAGGGGTCCTACGAGCAGTACTTC. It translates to CSARSVGQGSYEQYF.

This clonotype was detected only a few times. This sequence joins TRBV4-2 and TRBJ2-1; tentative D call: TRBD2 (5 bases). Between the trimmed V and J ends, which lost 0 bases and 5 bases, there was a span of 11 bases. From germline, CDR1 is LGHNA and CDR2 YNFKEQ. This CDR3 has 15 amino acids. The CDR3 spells CASSQDLREHNEQFF. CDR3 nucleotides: TGTGCCAGCAGCCAAGACTTGAGGGAGCACAATGAGCAGTTCTTC.

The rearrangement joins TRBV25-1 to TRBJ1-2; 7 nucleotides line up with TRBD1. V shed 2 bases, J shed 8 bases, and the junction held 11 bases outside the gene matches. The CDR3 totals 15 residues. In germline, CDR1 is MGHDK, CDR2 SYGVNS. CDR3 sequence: CASSEDGLAGGGYTF. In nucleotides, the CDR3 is TGTGCCAGCAGTGAAGATGGGTTGGCAGGGGGAGGCTACACCTTC.

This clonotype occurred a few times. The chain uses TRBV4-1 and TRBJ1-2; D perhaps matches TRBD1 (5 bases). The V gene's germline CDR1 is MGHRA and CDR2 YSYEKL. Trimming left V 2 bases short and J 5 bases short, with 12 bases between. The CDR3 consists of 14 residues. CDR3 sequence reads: CASSQPGTVYGYTF. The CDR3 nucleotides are TGCGCCAGCAGCCAACCCGGGACGGTTTATGGCTACACCTTC.

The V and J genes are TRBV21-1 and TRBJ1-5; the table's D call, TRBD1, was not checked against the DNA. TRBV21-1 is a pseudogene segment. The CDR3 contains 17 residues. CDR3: CASSKALVGQSNQPQHF. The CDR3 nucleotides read TGTGCCAGCAGCAAAGCGTTGGTGGGGCAGAGCAATCAGCCCCAGCATTTT.

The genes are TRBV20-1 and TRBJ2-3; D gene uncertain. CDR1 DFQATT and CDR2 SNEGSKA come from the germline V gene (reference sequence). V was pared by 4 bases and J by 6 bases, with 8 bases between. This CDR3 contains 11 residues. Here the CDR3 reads CSATFKDTQYF. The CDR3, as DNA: TGCAGTGCTACTTTTAAGGATACGCAGTATTTT.

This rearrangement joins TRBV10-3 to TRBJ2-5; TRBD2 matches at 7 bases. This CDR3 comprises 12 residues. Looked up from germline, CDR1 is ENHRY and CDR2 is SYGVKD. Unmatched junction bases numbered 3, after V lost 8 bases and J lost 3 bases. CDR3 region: CAIGTSEETQYF. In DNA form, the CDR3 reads TGTGCCATCGGAACTAGCGAAGAGACCCAGTACTTC.

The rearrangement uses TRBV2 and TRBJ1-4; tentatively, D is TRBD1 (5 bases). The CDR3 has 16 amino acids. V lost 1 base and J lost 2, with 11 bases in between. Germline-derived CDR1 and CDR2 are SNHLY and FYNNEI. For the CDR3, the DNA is TGTGCCAGCAGTGAAGGGGTGACAGTCACTAATGAAAAACTGTTTTTT. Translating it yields CASSEGVTVTNEKLFF.

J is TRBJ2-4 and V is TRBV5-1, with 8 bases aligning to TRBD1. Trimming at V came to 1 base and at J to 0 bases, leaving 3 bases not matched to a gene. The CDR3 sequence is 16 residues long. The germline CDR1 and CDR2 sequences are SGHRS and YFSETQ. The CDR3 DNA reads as TGCGCCAGCAGCTTGCCGACAGGGGTAGCCAAAAACATTCAGTACTTC. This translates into CASSLPTGVAKNIQYF.

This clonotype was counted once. The CDR3 region is CASSDKGYSNQPQHF. CDR3 in DNA: TGTGCCAGCAGTGATAAGGGGTATAGCAATCAGCCCCAGCATTTT. The chain uses TRBV2 and TRBJ1-5; tentative D call: TRBD1 (5 bases). CDR3 length equals 15 residues. Trimming took 3 bases from V and 0 from J, leaving 9 bases between them. Germline V CDR1 and CDR2: SNHLY, FYNNEI.

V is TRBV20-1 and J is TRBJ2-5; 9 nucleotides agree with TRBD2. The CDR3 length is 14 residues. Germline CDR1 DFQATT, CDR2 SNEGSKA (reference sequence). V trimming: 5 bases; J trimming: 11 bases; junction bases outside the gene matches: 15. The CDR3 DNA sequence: TGCAGTGCTGACCCTAGCGGGAACTACAATGAGCAGTACTTC. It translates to CSADPSGNYNEQYF.